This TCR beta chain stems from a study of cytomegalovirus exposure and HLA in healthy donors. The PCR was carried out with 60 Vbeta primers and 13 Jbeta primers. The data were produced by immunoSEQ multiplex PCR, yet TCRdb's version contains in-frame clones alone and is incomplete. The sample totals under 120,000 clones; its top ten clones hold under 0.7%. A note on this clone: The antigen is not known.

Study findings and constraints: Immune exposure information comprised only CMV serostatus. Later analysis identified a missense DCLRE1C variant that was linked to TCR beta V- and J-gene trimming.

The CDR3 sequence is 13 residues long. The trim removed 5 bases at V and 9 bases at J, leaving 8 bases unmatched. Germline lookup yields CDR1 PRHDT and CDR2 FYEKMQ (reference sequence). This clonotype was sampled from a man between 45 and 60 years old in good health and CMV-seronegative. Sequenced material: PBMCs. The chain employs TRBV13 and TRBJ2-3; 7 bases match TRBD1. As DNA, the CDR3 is TGTGCCAGCAGCCCCTCGAGCAGGGGGACGCAGTATTTT. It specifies CASSPSSRGTQYF.